The sequence of this T cell receptor (beta chain) was determined in a study of tissue T cells after allogeneic stem cell transplantation. Findings of the study overall: In patients and mice, blood and spleen missed much of tissue repertoire. Some tissue clones might be persisting host cells; their alloreactivity or antigen specificity was not determined. TCR repertoires tracked anatomic similarity, regardless of disease or transplant status.

Time point indicated: mouse harvest day 7 after allogeneic transplant. Mouse grafts combined 10^7 T-cell-depleted bone marrow cells with 10^6 splenic CD5+ T cells. Mice had MHC-mismatched B6 into BALB/c GVHD, sampled day 7 or 14. Only in-frame clones appear in the TCRdb table, and some are missing; sequencing was by immunoSEQ multiplex PCR. The sample consists of about 2,200 clones, 55% of them appearing once. V dropped 8 bases and J dropped 0 bases, with 10 bases sitting between them. Per germline, CDR1 SGHND and CDR2 FRSKSL. The CDR3 is 13 amino acids. On this clone: The antigen remains unidentified. Mouse names are used for the genes. The read comes to an end 1 residue before the CDR3 does, leaving the germline J gene to fill in the end.

J is TRBJ1-1 and V is TRBV15, with a possible D match to TRBD1 (6 bases). This TCR was sampled from a female BALB/c mouse given C57BL/6 T cells with graft-versus-host disease after an allogeneic hematopoietic cell transplant. Sample: liver tissue. CDR3 bases read: TGTGCCAGCGCACAGGGAGCAAACACAGAAGTCTTC. Translation gives CASAQGANTEVF. The full CDR3 reads CASAQGANTEVFF.